The T cell receptor beta chain described here comes from a study of vaccination and CD4 T cells after COVID-19. As for treatment: roughly 10-day PBMC culture with coronavirus spike peptide pools or control peptides (ViraFEST assay). As for this clonotype: Antigen specificity is unknown.

The Oncomine TCR Beta short-read assay sequenced DNA from cultured CD4+ T cells. Via MiXCR, TCRdb re-called the PCR reads, giving one row per CDR3 protein. This sample has about 9,700 distinct CDR3 sequences, with 55% to 75% found just once. CDR3 size: 16 residues. Germline V gene sequence: CDR1 DFQATT, CDR2 SNEGSKA (reference sequence). V was trimmed by 0 bases and J by 2 bases, leaving 14 bases between them. The receptor was derived from a human donor who had recovered from COVID-19. The sample comprised CD4+ T cells from blood, cultured in vitro. V gene TRBV20-1 combines with J gene TRBJ1-5; D may be TRBD1 (5 bases). CDR3 DNA sequence: TGCAGTGCTAGAGATCTGGGGACGGTCGGCAATCAGCCCCAGCATTTT. Protein: CSARDLGTVGNQPQHF.